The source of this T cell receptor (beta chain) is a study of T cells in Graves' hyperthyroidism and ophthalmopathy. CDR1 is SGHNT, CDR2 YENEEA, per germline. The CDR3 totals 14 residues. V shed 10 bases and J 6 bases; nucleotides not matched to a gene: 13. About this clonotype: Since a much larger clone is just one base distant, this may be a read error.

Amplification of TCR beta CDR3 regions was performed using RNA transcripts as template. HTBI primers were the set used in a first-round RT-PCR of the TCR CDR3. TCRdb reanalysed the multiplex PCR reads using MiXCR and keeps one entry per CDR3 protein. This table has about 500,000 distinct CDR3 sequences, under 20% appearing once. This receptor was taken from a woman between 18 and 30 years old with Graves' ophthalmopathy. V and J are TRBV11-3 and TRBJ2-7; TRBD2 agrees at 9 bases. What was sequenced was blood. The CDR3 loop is CANRTRGRAGEQYF. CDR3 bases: TGTGCCAACAGAACCCGCGGGAGGGCCGGCGAGCAGTACTTC.